These 17 T cell receptor beta chains were sequenced from one sample in a study of cytomegalovirus exposure and HLA in healthy donors. Both 60 Vbeta primers and 13 Jbeta primers went into the PCR. Measured with immunoSEQ multiplex PCR; TCRdb has only the in-frame clones, and not every one. The table lists 140,000 to 150,000 clones, around 75% of them singletons. The sequenced material came from PBMCs. The receptors were sampled from a man aged 55 to 70 in good health and CMV-seronegative.

The rearrangement links TRBV19 to TRBJ1-2; no reliable D call. V shed 7 bases and J shed 8 bases, with 17 bases lying between them. The CDR3 runs to 13 residues. The germline CDR1 and CDR2 sequences are LNHDA and SQIVND (reference sequence). In DNA form, the CDR3 reads TGTGCCAGTACCCAACCTACGGGGAGCGGCTACACCTTC. Amino acid sequence: CASTQPTGSGYTF.

This clone showed up just a few times. This chain links TRBV5-6 with TRBJ2-7, with no clear D. The V end lost 2 bases, the J end lost 4 bases, and 4 bases lay between the germline ends. CDR3 length: 11 amino acids. Germline V gene data show CDR1 as SGHDT and CDR2 as YYEEEE. This CDR3 is CASSFNYEQYF. CDR3 in DNA: TGTGCCAGCAGCTTCAATTACGAGCAGTACTTC. The whole variable domain, filled in from reference TRBV5-6 and TRBJ2-7, reads DAGVTQSPTHLIKTRGQQVTLRCSPKSGHDTVSWYQQALGQGPQFIFQYYEEEERQRGNFPDRFSGHQFPNYSSELNVNALLLGDSALYLCASSFNYEQYFGPGTRLTVT.

Comments on this clone: The same CDR3 can be traced to other DNA sequences in this sample. The rearrangement joins TRBV27 to TRBJ1-1; 11 bases are shared with TRBD1. The CDR3 runs 14 residues. V was clipped by 5 bases and J by 6 bases; unmatched bases: 5. Germline loops: CDR1 MNHEY, CDR2 SMNVEV (reference sequence). The CDR3 DNA reads as TGTGCCAGCAGTCCCGGACAGGGGGCGTCTGAAGCTTTCTTT. Encoded protein: CASSPGQGASEAFF.

This clone showed up just a few times. This sequence joins TRBV5-5 and TRBJ2-7, with TRBD1 identical over 11 bases. J lost 0 bases, V lost 4 bases, and 9 bases had no gene match. The CDR3 is made up of 17 amino acids. Germline V lookup: CDR1 SGHKS, CDR2 YYEKEE (reference sequence). In nucleotides, the CDR3 is TGTGCCAGCAGCGGGCCGGGACAGGGGGTAACCTCCTACGAGCAGTACTTC. This sequence encodes CASSGPGQGVTSYEQYF.

CDR3 amino acids: CASSVQTNTEAFF. The CDR3 region has the DNA TGTGCCAGCAGCGTACAGACGAACACTGAAGCTTTCTTT. The chain combines TRBV7-8 with TRBJ1-1; no reliable D call. The germline V and J ends were trimmed by 5 bases and 1 base, with 8 bases remaining between them. Germline CDR1 and CDR2: SGHVS and FQNEAQ. This CDR3 spans 13 amino acids.

The chain has TRBV5-1 and TRBJ1-4, with TRBD1 as a possible D gene (6 bases). V was trimmed by 3 bases and J by 5 bases, leaving 32 bases between them. The CDR3 runs 21 residues. In germline, CDR1 is SGHRS, CDR2 YFSETQ. CDR3 residues: CASSWASGQTVNRLGNEKLFF. CDR3 sequence (DNA): TGCGCCAGCAGCTGGGCCTCCGGACAGACCGTAAACCGCCTTGGGAATGAAAAACTGTTTTTT.

This chain's CDR3 is CASSLGGPYGYTF. CDR3 nucleotide sequence: TGCGCCAGCAGCTTGGGTGGGCCCTATGGCTACACCTTC. The rearrangement joins TRBV5-1 to TRBJ1-2, with no clear D. V dropped 0 bases and J dropped 4 bases, with 7 bases sitting between them. Per the germline V gene, CDR1 is SGHRS and CDR2 is YFSETQ. The CDR3 has 13 residues.

The J gene is TRBJ2-1, the V gene TRBV7-2, with unresolved D. Trimming stripped 3 bases from V and 0 bases from J, with 12 bases between. The CDR3 consists of 16 residues. The germline gives CDR1 SGHTA, CDR2 FQGNSA. The CDR3 reads CASSFRTFSSYNEQFF. In DNA, the CDR3 is TGTGCCAGCAGCTTTCGAACGTTTAGCTCCTACAATGAGCAGTTCTTC.

V is TRBV7-9 and J is TRBJ2-2; no firm D call. The V gene's germline CDR1 is SEHNR and CDR2 FQNEAQ (reference sequence). Trimming took 5 bases from V and 2 from J, leaving 9 bases between them. The length of the CDR3 is 14 residues. CDR3 coding DNA: TGTGCCAGCAGCAGAAACAGCAACACCGGGGAGCTGTTTTTT. Protein product: CASSRNSNTGELFF. The whole variable domain, remainder taken from reference TRBV7-9 and TRBJ2-2, is DTGVSQNPRHKITKRGQNVTFRCDPISEHNRLYWYRQTLGQGPEFLTYFQNEAQLEKSRLLSDRFSAERPKGSFSTLEIQRTEQGDSAMYLCASSRNSNTGELFFGEGSRLTVL.

The genes are TRBV19 and TRBJ1-1, with TRBD1 identical over 7 bases. The J segment lost 1 base and the V segment lost 8 bases, leaving 4 bases of the junction unmatched. CDR1 is LNHDA and CDR2 is SQIVND in the germline V gene (reference sequence). The CDR3 is made up of 13 amino acids. Written as DNA, the CDR3 is TGTGCCAGTCTACAGGGGTCGAACACTGAAGCTTTCTTT. As protein: CASLQGSNTEAFF.

This clone was observed a few times. This chain connects TRBV29-1 to TRBJ1-2; 10 bases match TRBD1. The V gene end was trimmed by 7 bases and the J gene end by 6 bases; junction bases not matched to a gene: 5. This CDR3 region has 12 residues. Germline CDR1 is SQVTM and CDR2 is ANQGSEA. The DNA for the CDR3 is TGCAGCGGGGGGACAGGGGAGGATGGCTACACCTTC. It translates to CSGGTGEDGYTF. The variable domain in full, completed from reference TRBV29-1 and TRBJ1-2, reads SAVISQKPSRDICQRGTSLTIQCQVDSQVTMMFWYRQQPGQSLTLIATANQGSEATYESGFVIDKFPISRPNLTFSTLTVSNMSPEDSSIYLCSGGTGEDGYTFGSGTRLTVV.

In this sample, this clone turned up a few times. The J gene is TRBJ2-5, the V gene TRBV5-1, with 11 bases that match TRBD2. The CDR3 extends over 15 amino acids. V trimming: 2 bases; J trimming: 10 bases; junction bases outside the gene matches: 10. CDR1 and CDR2 from the germline V gene are SGHRS and YFSETQ. The CDR3 region is CASSFDGTSGLDQYF. CDR3 DNA: TGCGCCAGCAGCTTTGACGGGACTAGCGGCCTAGACCAGTACTTC.

In its sample, this clone was seen a few times. The J gene is TRBJ1-1, the V gene TRBV30; 8 bases map to TRBD1. Germline CDR1 and CDR2: GTSNPN and SVGIG (reference sequence). The trim removed 4 bases at V and 1 base at J, leaving 5 bases unmatched. The CDR3 runs to 14 residues. The CDR3 DNA is TGTGCCTGGACCCCGGGACAGGCGAACACTGAAGCTTTCTTT. Amino acid sequence: CAWTPGQANTEAFF.

This clone occurred a few times. The same CDR3 also results from other DNA sequences found in this sample. The J gene is TRBJ1-2, the V gene TRBV9; 7 bases line up with TRBD1. With V trimmed by 0 bases and J by 4 bases, 3 bases remained unmatched. CDR3 length: 14 residues. Germline CDR1 reads SGDLS; CDR2 reads YYNGEE. In DNA, the CDR3 is TGTGCCAGCAGCGTAGGACAGGGAAGCTATGGCTACACCTTC. Amino acids: CASSVGQGSYGYTF.

In its sample, this clone was seen a few times. V and J are TRBV5-1 and TRBJ2-1, with a possible D match to TRBD1 (6 bases). The length of the CDR3 is 15 residues. Trimming cost V 4 bases and J 8 bases, with 19 bases left between them. From germline, CDR1 is SGHRS and CDR2 YFSETQ. The CDR3 DNA reads TGCGCCAGCAGCAGGGGGACCCCCGCCGGGGATGAGCAGTTCTTC. This translates into CASSRGTPAGDEQFF.

This clone was picked up a small number of times. V gene TRBV13 combines with J gene TRBJ2-1; D perhaps matches TRBD2 (5 bases). Germline V gene data show CDR1 as PRHDT and CDR2 as FYEKMQ (reference sequence). The CDR3 consists of 12 residues. The V gene lost 3 bases and the J gene lost 12 bases, with 12 bases spanning the gap. Here the CDR3 reads CASSLIPEGQFF. Written as DNA, the CDR3 is TGTGCCAGCAGCTTGATACCCGAGGGGCAGTTCTTC.

The chain has TRBV2 and TRBJ1-4; tentatively, D is TRBD1 (5 bases). Trimming took 4 bases from V and 8 from J, leaving 14 bases between them. The CDR3 length is 14 residues. Per germline, CDR1 SNHLY and CDR2 FYNNEI. CDR3 residues: CASSASQGGEKLFF. CDR3 DNA sequence: TGTGCCAGCAGTGCGTCTCAGGGTGGCGAAAAACTGTTTTTT.